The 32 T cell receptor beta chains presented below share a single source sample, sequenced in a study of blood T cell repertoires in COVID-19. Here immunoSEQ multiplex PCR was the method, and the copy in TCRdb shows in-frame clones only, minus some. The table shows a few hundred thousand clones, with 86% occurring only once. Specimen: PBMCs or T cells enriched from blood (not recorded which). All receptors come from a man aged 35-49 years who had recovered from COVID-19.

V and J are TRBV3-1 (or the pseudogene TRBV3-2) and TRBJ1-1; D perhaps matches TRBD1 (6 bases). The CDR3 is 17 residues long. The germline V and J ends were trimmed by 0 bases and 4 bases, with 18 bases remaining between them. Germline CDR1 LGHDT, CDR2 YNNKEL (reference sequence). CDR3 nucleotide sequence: TGTGCCAGCAGCCAAGACTTGTCGGGGGGCATGGGCACTGAAGCTTTCTTT. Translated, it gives CASSQDLSGGMGTEAFF.

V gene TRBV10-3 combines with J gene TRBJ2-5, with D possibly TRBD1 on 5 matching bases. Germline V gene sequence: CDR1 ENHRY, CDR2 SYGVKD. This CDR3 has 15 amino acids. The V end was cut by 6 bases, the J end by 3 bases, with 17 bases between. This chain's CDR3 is CAIRPSDRAKETQYF. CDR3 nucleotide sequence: TGTGCCATCAGACCGTCAGACAGAGCCAAAGAGACCCAGTACTTC.

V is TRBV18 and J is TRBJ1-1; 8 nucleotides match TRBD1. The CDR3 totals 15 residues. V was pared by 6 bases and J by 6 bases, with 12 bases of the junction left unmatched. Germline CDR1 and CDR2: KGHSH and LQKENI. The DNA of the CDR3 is TGTGCCAGCTCCCGATTACTACAGGGGGAGGCTGAAGCTTTCTTT. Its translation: CASSRLLQGEAEAFF.

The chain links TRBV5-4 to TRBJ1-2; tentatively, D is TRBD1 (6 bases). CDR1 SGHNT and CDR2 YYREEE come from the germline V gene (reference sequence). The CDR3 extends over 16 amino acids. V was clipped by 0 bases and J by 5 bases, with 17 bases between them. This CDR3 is CASSLAPSDRAYGYTF. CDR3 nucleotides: TGTGCCAGCAGCTTGGCTCCCTCGGACAGAGCGTATGGCTACACCTTC.

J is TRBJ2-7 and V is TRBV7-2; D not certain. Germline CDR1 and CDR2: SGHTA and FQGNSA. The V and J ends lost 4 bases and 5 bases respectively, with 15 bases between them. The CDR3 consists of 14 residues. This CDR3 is CASSSGFHNDEQYF. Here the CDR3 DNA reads TGTGCCAGCAGCTCGGGTTTCCACAACGACGAGCAGTACTTC.

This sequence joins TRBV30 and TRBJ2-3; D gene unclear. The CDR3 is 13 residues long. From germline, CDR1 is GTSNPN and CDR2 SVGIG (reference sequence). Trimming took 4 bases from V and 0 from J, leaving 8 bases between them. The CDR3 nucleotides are TGTGCCTGGACAACGAGCAGCACAGATACGCAGTATTTT. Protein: CAWTTSSTDTQYF.

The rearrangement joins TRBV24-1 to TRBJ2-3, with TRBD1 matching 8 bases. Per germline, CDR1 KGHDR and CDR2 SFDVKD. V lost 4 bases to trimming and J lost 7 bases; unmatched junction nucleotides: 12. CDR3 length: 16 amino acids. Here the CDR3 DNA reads TGTGCCACCAGTGACCCAGGACAGGGTCTGATCCATACGCAGTATTTT. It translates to CATSDPGQGLIHTQYF.

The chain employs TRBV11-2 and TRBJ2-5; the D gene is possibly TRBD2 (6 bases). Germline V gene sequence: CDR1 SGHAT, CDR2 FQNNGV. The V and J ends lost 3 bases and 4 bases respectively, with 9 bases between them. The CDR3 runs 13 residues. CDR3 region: CASSLKGGETQYF. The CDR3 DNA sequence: TGTGCCAGCAGCTTGAAGGGAGGAGAGACCCAGTACTTC.

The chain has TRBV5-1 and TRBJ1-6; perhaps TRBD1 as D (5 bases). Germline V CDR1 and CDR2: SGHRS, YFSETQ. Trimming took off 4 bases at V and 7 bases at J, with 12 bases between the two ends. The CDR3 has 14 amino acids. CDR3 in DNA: TGCGCCAGCAGCCTTGGGACTTTGAATTCACCCCTCCACTTT. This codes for CASSLGTLNSPLHF.

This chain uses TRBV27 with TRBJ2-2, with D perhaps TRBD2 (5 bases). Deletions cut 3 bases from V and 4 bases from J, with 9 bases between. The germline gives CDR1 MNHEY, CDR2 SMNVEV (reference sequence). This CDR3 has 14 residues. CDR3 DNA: TGTGCCAGCAGTTTCGGACTGGTCACCGGGGAGCTGTTTTTT. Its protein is CASSFGLVTGELFF.

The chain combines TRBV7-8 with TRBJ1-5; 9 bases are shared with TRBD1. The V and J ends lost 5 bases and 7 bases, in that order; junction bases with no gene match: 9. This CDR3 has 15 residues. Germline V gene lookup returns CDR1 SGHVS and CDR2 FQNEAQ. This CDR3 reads CASSTGQGRGQPQHF. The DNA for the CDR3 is TGTGCCAGCAGCACGGGACAGGGAAGAGGACAGCCCCAGCATTTT.

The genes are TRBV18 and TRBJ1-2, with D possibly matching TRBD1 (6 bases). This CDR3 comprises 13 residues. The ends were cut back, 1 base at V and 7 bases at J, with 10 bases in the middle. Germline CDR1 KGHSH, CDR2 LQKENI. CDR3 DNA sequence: TGTGCCAGCTCACCACAGGGGGAATCTGGCTACACCTTC. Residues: CASSPQGESGYTF.

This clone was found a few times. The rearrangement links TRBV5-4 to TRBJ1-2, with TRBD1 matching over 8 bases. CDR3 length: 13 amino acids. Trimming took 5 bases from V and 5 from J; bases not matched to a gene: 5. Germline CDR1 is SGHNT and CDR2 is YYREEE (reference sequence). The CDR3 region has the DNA TGTGCCAGCAGTCCAGACAGGGGTTATGGCTACACCTTC. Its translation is CASSPDRGYGYTF.

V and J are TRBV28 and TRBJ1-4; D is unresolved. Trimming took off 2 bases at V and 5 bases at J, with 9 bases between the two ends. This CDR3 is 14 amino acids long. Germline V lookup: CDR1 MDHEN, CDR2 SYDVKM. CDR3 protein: CASSLAGNNEKLFF. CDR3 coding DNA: TGTGCCAGCAGTTTAGCAGGAAACAATGAAAAACTGTTTTTT.

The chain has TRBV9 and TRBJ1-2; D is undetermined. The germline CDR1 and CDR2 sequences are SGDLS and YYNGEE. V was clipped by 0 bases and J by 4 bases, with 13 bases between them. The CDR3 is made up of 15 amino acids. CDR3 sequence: CASSVARGSGYGYTF. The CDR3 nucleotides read TGTGCCAGCAGCGTAGCCCGGGGATCGGGCTATGGCTACACCTTC.

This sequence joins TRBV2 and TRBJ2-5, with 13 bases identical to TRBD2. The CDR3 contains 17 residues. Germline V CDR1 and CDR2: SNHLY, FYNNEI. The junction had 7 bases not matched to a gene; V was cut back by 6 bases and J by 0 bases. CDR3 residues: CASRRTSGGPYQETQYF. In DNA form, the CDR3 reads TGTGCCAGCAGGAGGACTAGCGGGGGACCGTACCAAGAGACCCAGTACTTC. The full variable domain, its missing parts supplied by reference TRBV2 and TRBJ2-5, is EPEVTQTPSHQVTQMGQEVILRCVPISNHLYFYWYRQILGQKVEFLVSFYNNEISEKSEIFDDQFSVERPDGSNFTLKIRSTKLEDSAMYFCASRRTSGGPYQETQYFGPGTRLLVL.

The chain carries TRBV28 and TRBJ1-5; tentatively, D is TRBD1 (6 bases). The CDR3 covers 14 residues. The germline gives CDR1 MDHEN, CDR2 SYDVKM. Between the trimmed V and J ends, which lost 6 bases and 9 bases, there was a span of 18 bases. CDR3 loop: CASRVHGSQGPQHF. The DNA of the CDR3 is TGTGCCAGCAGGGTGCATGGTTCACAGGGGCCCCAGCATTTT.

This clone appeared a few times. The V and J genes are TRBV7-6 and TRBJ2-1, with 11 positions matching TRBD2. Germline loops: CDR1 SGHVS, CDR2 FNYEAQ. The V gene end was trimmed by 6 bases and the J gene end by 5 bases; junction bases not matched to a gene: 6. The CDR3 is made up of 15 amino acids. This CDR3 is CASRVAGGPHNEQFF. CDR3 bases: TGTGCCAGCAGGGTAGCGGGGGGGCCCCACAATGAGCAGTTCTTC.

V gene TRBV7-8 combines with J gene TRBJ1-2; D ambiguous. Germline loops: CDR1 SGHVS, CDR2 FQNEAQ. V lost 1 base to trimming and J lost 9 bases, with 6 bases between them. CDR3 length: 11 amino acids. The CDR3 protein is CASSLGRRYTF. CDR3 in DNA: TGTGCCAGCAGCTTAGGCAGGCGCTACACCTTC.

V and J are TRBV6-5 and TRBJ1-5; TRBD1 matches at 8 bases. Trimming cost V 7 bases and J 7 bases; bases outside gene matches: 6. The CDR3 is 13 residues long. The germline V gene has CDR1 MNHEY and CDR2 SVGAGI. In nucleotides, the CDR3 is TGTGCCAGCACCCGGACAGGGCGGCAGCCCCAGCATTTT. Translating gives CASTRTGRQPQHF.

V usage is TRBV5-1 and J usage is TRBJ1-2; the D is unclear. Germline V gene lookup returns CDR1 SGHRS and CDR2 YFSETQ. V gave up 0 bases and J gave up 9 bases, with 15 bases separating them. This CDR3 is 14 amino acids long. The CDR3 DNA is TGCGCCAGCAGCTTGGGTGACTTCCCTATGCGCTACACCTTC. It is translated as CASSLGDFPMRYTF.

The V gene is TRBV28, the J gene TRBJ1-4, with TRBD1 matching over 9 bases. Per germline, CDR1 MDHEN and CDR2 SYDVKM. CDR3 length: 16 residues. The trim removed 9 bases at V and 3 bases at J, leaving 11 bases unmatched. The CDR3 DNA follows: TGTGCCAGTTCAACAGGGGGCGCCGGGTCTAATGAAAAACTGTTTTTT. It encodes CASSTGGAGSNEKLFF.

CDR3 sequence reads: CASSQAQGWYEQYF. CDR3 sequence (DNA): TGTGCCAGCAGCCAAGCACAGGGATGGTACGAGCAGTACTTC. The chain uses TRBV3-1 (or the pseudogene TRBV3-2) and TRBJ2-7, with a tentative D call TRBD1 (6 bases). CDR1 and CDR2 (germline): LGHDT, YNNKEL (reference sequence). V lost 1 base and J lost 4, with 11 bases in between. The CDR3 sequence is 14 residues long.

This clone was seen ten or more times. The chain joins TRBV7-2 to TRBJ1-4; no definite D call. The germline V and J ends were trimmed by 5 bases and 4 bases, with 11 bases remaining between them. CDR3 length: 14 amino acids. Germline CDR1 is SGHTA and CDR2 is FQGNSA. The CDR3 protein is CASSADTFNEKLFF. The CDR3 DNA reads TGTGCCAGCAGCGCCGACACCTTTAATGAAAAACTGTTTTTT.

CDR3 bases: TGTGCCAAGCGCCAGGGAGAGACCCAGTACTTC. It encodes CAKRQGETQYF. The gene calls are TRBV30 and TRBJ2-5, with D possibly TRBD1 on 5 matching bases. This CDR3 has 11 amino acids. Trimming removed 8 bases at V and 4 bases at J, with 11 bases between. Germline CDR1 reads GTSNPN; CDR2 reads SVGIG (reference sequence).

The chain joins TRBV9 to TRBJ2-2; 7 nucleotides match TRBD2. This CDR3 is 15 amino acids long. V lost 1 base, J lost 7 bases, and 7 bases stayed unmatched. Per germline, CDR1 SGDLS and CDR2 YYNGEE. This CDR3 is CASSVLSGVVGELFF. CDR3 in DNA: TGTGCCAGCAGCGTACTCAGCGGGGTTGTCGGGGAGCTGTTTTTT.

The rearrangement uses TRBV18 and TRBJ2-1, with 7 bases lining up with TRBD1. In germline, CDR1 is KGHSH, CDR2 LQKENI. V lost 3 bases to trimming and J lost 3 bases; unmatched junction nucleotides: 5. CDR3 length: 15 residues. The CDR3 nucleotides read TGTGCCAGCTCACCGTCCGGGACAGTCTACAATGAGCAGTTCTTC. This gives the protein CASSPSGTVYNEQFF.

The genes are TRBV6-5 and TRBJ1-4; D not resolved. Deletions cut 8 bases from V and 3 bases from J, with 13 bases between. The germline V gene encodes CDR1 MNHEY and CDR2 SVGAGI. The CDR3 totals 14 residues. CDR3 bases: TGTGCCAGCTCTACAGAGTTTCCTAATGAAAAACTGTTTTTT. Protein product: CASSTEFPNEKLFF.

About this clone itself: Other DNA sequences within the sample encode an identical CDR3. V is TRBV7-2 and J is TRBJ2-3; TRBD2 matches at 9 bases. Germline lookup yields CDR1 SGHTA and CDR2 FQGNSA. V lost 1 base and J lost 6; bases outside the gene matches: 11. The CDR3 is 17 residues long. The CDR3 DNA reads TGTGCCAGCAGCTTAGGTGGAGCGGGGGGCCTAGGCGATACGCAGTATTTT. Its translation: CASSLGGAGGLGDTQYF.

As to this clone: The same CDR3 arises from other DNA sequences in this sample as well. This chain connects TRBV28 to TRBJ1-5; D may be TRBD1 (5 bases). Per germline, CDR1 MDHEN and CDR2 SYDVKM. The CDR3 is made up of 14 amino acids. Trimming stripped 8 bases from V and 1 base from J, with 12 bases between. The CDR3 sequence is CASSQGGSNQPQHF. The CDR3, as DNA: TGTGCCAGCTCTCAGGGAGGAAGCAATCAGCCCCAGCATTTT. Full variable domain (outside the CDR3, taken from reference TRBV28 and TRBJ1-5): DVKVTQSSRYLVKRTGEKVFLECVQDMDHENMFWYRQDPGLGLRLIYFSYDVKMKEKGDIPEGYSVSREKKERFSLILESASTNQTSMYLCASSQGGSNQPQHFGDGTRLSIL.

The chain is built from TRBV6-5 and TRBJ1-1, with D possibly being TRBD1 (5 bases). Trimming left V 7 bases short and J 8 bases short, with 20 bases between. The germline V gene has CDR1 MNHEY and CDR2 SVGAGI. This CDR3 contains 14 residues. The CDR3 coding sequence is TGTGCCAGCACCCCGACAGCAGCCGGAACGGAAGCTTTCTTT. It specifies CASTPTAAGTEAFF.

CDR3 residues: CASSALTGPGEDEQFF. CDR3 DNA sequence: TGTGCCAGCAGTGCCCTGACAGGGCCCGGGGAGGATGAGCAGTTCTTC. V usage is TRBV2 and J usage is TRBJ2-1, with a tentative D call TRBD1 (7 bases). This CDR3 region has 16 residues. Germline CDR1 reads SNHLY; CDR2 reads FYNNEI. V was clipped by 4 bases and J by 8 bases, with 21 bases between them.